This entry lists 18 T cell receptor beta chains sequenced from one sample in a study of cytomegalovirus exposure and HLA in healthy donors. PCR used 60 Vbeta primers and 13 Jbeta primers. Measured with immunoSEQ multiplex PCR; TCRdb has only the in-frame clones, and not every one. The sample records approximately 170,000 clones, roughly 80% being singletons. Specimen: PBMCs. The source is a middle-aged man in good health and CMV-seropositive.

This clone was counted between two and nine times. The CDR3 DNA follows: TGTGCCAGCAGTGAGGAGGGGAGTCAGCCCCAGCATTTT. Protein sequence: CASSEEGSQPQHF. The chain links TRBV2 to TRBJ1-5; possibly TRBD1 for D (5 bases). V lost 3 bases and J lost 6, with 9 bases in between. Germline V gene lookup returns CDR1 SNHLY and CDR2 FYNNEI. The CDR3 covers 13 residues.

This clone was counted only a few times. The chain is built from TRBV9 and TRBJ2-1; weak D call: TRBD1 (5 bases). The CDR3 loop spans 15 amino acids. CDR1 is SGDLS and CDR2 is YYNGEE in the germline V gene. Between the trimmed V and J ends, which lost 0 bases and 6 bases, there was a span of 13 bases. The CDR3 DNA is TGTGCCAGCAGCGTAGCTACCGCCAGGGTCAATGAGCAGTTCTTC. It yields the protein CASSVATARVNEQFF.

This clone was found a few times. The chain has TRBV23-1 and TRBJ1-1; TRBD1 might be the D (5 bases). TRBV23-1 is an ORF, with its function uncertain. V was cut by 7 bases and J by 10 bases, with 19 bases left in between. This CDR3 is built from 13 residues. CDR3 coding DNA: TGCGCCAGCACCACACACGGGGGTTTGGGAGCTTTCTTT. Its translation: CASTTHGGLGAFF.

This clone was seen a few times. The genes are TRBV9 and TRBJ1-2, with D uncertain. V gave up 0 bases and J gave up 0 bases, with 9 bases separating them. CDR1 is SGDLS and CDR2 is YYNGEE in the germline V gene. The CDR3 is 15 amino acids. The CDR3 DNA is TGTGCCAGCAGCGTAGACAGCCCTGCTAACTATGGCTACACCTTC. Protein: CASSVDSPANYGYTF. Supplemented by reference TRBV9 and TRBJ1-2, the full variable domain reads DSGVTQTPKHLITATGQRVTLRCSPRSGDLSVYWYQQSLDQGLQFLIQYYNGEERAKGNILERFSAQQFPDLHSELNLSSLELGDSALYFCASSVDSPANYGYTFGSGTRLTVV.

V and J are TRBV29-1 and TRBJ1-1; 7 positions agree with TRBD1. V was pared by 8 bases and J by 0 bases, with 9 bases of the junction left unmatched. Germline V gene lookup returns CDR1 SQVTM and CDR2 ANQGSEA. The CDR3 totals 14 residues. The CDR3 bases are TGCAGCTACCGGCCCGGGACAGTGAACACTGAAGCTTTCTTT. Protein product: CSYRPGTVNTEAFF.

CDR3 bases: TGCGCCAGCAGACCAGGGGGGAACACTAATGAAAAACTGTTTTTT. Its translation: CASRPGGNTNEKLFF. The genes are TRBV5-1 and TRBJ1-4, with TRBD1 matching over 7 bases. CDR1 is SGHRS, CDR2 YFSETQ, per germline. V lost 5 bases and J lost 2; bases outside the gene matches: 6. The CDR3 runs to 15 residues.

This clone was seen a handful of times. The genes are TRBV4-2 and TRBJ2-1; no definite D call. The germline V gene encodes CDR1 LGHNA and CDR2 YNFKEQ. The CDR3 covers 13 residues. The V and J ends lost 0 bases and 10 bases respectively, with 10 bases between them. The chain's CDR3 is CASSQDGSWEQFF. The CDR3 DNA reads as TGTGCCAGCAGCCAAGACGGTTCATGGGAGCAGTTCTTC.

The CDR3 here is CASSRVIAGGTDTQYF. CDR3 DNA: TGCGCCAGCAGCCGAGTCATAGCGGGAGGCACAGATACGCAGTATTTT. The genes are TRBV4-3 and TRBJ2-3; 9 bases line up with TRBD2. Germline assignment: CDR1 LGHNA and CDR2 YSLEER. With V trimmed by 4 bases and J by 1 base, 6 bases remained unmatched. This CDR3 has 16 residues.

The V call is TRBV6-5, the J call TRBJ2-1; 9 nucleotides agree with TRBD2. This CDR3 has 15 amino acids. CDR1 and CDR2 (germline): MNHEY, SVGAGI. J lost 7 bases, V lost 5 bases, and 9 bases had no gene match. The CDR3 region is CASSLSSSGRNEQFF. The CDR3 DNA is TGTGCCAGCAGTCTCTCGAGTAGCGGGAGAAATGAGCAGTTCTTC.

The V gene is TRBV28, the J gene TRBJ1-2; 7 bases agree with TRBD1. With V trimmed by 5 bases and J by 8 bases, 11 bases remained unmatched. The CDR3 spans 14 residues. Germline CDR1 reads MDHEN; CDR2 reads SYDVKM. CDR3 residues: CASSTPATGNGYTF. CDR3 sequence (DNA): TGTGCCAGCAGTACGCCCGCGACAGGGAACGGCTACACCTTC.

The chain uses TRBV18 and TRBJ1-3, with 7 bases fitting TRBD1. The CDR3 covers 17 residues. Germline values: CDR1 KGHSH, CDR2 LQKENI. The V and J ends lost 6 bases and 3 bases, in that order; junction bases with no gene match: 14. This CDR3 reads CASSQAEGTVVGNTIYF. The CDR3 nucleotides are TGTGCCAGCTCGCAAGCCGAGGGGACAGTGGTTGGAAACACCATATATTTT.

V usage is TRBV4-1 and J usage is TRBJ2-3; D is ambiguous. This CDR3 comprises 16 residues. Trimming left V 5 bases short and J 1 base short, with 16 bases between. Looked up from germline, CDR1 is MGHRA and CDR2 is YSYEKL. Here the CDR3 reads CASSGGERLGTDTQYF. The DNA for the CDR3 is TGCGCCAGCAGCGGTGGAGAAAGACTCGGCACAGATACGCAGTATTTT.

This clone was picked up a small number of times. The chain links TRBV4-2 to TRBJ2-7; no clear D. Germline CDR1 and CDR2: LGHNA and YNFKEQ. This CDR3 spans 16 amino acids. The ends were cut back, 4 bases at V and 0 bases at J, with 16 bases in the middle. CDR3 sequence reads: CASSRAGIDGSYEQYF. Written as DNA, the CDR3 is TGTGCCAGCAGCCGGGCTGGAATTGACGGCTCCTACGAGCAGTACTTC.

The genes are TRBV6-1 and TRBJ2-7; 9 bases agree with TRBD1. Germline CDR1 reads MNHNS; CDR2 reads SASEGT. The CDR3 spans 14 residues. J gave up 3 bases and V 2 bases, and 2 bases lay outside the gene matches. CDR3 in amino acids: CASSETDRGYEQYF. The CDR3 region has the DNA TGTGCCAGCAGTGAAACGGACAGGGGCTACGAGCAGTACTTC.

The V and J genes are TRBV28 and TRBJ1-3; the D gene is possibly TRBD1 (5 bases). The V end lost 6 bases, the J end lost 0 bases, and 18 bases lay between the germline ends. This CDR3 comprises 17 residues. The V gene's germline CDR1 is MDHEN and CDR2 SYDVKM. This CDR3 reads CASRGTSGGRSGNTIYF. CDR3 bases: TGTGCCAGCAGGGGAACTTCCGGGGGTCGCTCTGGAAACACCATATATTTT.

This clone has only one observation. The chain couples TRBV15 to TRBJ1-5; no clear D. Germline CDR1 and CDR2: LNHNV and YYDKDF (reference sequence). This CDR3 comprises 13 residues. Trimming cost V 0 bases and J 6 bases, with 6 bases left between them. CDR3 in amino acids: CATSRDPGQPQHF. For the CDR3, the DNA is TGTGCCACCAGCAGAGATCCCGGTCAGCCCCAGCATTTT. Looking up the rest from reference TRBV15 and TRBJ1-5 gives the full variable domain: DAMVIQNPRYQVTQFGKPVTLSCSQTLNHNVMYWYQQKSSQAPKLLFHYYDKDFNNEADTPDNFQSRRPNTSFCFLDIRSPGLGDTAMYLCATSRDPGQPQHFGDGTRLSIL.

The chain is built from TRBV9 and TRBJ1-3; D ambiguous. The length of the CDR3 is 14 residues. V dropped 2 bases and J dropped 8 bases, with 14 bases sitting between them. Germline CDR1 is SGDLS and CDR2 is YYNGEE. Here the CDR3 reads CASSVLSLGDTIYF. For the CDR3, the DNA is TGTGCCAGCAGCGTGCTCTCTCTGGGAGACACCATATATTTT. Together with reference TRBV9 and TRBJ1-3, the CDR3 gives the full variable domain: DSGVTQTPKHLITATGQRVTLRCSPRSGDLSVYWYQQSLDQGLQFLIQYYNGEERAKGNILERFSAQQFPDLHSELNLSSLELGDSALYFCASSVLSLGDTIYFGEGSWLTVV.

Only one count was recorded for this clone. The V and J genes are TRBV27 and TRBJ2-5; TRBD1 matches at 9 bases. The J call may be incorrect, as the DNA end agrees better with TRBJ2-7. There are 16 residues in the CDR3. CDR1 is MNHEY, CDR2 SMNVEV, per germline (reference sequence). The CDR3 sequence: CASSLGQGTPPYEQYF. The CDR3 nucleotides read TGTGCCAGCAGTCTCGGACAGGGGACCCCCCCCTACGAGCAGTACTTC.